This T cell receptor (beta chain) derives from a study of T cells in Graves' hyperthyroidism and ophthalmopathy. CDR1 is DFQATT and CDR2 is SNEGSKA in the germline V gene (reference sequence). The CDR3 runs to 14 residues. The V gene end was trimmed by 6 bases and the J gene end by 6 bases; junction bases not matched to a gene: 12. There are many counts of this clonotype. Amplified TCR beta CDR3 regions came from RNA transcripts. An initial round of RT-PCR targeting the TCR CDR3 relied on the HTBI primer set. One entry per CDR3 protein, called by TCRdb with MiXCR from the multiplex PCR reads. The sample consists of around 350,000 distinct CDR3 sequences, roughly 25% of them appearing once.

The V and J genes are TRBV20-1 and TRBJ2-7, with 9 bases matching TRBD1. The sample consisted of blood. This sequence originates from a man aged 50 to 60 with Graves' hyperthyroidism. As DNA, the CDR3 is TGCAGTGCGGCCGTTGGGACAGGGACCATCGAGCAGTACTTC. Amino acids: CSAAVGTGTIEQYF.